This T cell receptor (beta chain) was documented in a study of blood T cell repertoires in COVID-19. Study context: Acute-phase and convalescent COVID-19 samples originated in the United States, Italy and Spain. PBMCs, B-cell-depleted T cells, or T cells provided the cDNA or gDNA that made up the material.

The trim removed 1 base at V and 2 bases at J, leaving 8 bases unmatched. Germline V CDR1 and CDR2: GTSNPN, SVGIG (reference sequence). This CDR3 contains 15 residues. Per the study methods: Amplification of reference gene primers was used by the study to estimate nucleated cell counts. The protocol was immunoSEQ multiplex PCR, while the TCRdb copy is restricted to in-frame clones and leaves out a portion. That table supplies the V and J calls and clone size; D and trimming were determined from the DNA. This sample yields 120,000 or so clones, of which 69% are seen a single time; 2% to 2.5% belongs to the top ten.

The sequenced sample consisted of peripheral blood. The chain recombines TRBV30 with TRBJ2-7; TRBD1 matches 7 bases. The TCR comes from a woman in her sixties or seventies with acute or convalescent COVID-19. The DNA for the CDR3 is TGTGCCTGGAGTGGGGGACAGTCAGGCGCCTACGAGCAGTACTTC. Its protein product is CAWSGGQSGAYEQYF. Based on the CDR3 plus reference TRBV30 and TRBJ2-7, the full variable domain is SQTIHQWPATLVQPVGSPLSLECTVEGTSNPNLYWYRQAAGRGLQLLFYSVGIGQISSEVPQNLSASRPQDRQFILSSKKLLLSDSGFYLCAWSGGQSGAYEQYFGPGTRLTVT.